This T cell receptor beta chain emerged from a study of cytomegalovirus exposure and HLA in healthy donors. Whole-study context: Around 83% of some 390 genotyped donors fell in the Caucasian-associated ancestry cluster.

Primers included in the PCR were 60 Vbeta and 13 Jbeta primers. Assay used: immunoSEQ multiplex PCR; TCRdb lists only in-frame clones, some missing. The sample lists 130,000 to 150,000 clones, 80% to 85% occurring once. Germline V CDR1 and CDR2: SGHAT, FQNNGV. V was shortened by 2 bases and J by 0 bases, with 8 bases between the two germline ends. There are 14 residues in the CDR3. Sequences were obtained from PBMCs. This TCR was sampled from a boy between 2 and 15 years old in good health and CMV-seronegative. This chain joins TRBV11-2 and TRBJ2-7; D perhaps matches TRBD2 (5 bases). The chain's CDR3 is CASSLYGDSYEQYF. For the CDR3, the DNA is TGTGCCAGCAGCTTATACGGGGACTCCTACGAGCAGTACTTC.